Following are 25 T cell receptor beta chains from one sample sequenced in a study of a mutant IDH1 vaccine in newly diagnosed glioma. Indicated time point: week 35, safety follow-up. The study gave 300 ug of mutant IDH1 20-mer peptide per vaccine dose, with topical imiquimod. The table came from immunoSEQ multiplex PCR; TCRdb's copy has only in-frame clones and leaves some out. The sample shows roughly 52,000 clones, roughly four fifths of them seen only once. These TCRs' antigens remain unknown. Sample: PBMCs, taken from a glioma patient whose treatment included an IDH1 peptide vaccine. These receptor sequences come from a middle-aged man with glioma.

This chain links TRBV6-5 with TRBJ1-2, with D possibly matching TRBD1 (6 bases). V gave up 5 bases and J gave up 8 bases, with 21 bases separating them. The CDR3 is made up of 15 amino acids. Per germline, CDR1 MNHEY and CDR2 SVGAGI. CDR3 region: CASSPPGTPSRGYTF. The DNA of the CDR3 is TGTGCCAGCAGTCCCCCTGGGACACCCTCCCGCGGCTACACCTTC.

The CDR3 DNA follows: TGTGCCAGCAGCCCCGGGACTACCAGCCCAGATACGCAGTATTTT. Translated: CASSPGTTSPDTQYF. The chain recombines TRBV5-4 with TRBJ2-3; TRBD2 agrees at 7 bases. The V segment lost 4 bases and the J segment 4 bases; nucleotides outside the gene matches: 9. Germline values: CDR1 SGHNT, CDR2 YYREEE (reference sequence). This CDR3 has 15 amino acids.

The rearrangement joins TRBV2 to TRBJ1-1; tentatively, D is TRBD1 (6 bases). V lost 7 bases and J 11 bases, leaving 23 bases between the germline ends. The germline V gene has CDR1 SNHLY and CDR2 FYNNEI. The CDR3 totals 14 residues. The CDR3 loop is CASKGGLNRVGAFF. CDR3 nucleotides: TGTGCCAGCAAGGGCGGGTTGAACAGGGTTGGGGCTTTCTTT.

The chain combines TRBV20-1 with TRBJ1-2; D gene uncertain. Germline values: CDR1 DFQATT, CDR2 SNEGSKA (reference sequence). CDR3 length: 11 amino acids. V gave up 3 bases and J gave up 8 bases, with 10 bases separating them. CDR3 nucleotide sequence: TGCAGTGCTAGTGATAGAGGGGGCTACACCTTC. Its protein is CSASDRGGYTF.

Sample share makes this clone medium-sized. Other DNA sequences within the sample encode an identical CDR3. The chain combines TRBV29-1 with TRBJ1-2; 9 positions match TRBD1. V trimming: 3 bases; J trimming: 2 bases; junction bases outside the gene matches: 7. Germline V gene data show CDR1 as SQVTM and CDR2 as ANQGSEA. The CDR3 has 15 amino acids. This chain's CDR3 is CSVDRQGEWNYGYTF. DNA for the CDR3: TGCAGCGTTGACCGACAGGGGGAATGGAACTATGGCTACACCTTC.

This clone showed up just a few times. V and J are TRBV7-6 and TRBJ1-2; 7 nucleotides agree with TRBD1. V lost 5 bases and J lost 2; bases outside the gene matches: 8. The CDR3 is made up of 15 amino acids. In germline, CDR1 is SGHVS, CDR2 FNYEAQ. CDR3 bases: TGTGCCAGCAGCCCACGACAGGGCCTGAACTATGGCTACACCTTC. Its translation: CASSPRQGLNYGYTF.

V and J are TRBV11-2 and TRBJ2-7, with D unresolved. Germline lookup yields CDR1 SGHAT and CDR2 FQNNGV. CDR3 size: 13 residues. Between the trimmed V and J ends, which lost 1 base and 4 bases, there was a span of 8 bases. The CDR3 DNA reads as TGTGCCAGCAGCTTAGTACGAGGTTACGAGCAGTACTTC. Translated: CASSLVRGYEQYF.

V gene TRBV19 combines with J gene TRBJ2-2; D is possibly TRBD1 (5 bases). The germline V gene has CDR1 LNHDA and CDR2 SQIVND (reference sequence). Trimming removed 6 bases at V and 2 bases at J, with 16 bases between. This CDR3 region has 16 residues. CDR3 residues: CASSPLGAINTGELFF. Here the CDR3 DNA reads TGTGCCAGTAGCCCTCTTGGGGCGATAAACACCGGGGAGCTGTTTTTT.

Here the CDR3 reads CASSLTRDYGYTF. CDR3 DNA: TGTGCCAGCAGCTTGACAAGGGATTATGGCTACACCTTC. The gene calls are TRBV7-2 and TRBJ1-2; unclear D gene. The CDR3 sequence is 13 residues long. Germline V lookup: CDR1 SGHTA, CDR2 FQGNSA. Trimming left V 3 bases short and J 5 bases short, with 10 bases between.

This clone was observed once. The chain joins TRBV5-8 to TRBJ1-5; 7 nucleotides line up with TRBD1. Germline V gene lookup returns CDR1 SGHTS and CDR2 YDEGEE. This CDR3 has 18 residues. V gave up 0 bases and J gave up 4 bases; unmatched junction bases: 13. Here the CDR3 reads CASSLVGFGTAINQPQHF. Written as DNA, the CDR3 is TGTGCCAGCAGCTTGGTTGGTTTTGGGACAGCAATTAATCAGCCCCAGCATTTT.

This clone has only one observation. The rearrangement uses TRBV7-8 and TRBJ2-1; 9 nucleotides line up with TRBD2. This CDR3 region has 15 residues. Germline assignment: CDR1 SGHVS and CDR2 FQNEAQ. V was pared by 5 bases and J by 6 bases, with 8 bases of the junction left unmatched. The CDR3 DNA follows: TGTGCCAGCAGCCCCAGAGGGACTAGCTCCAATGAGCAGTTCTTC. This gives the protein CASSPRGTSSNEQFF.

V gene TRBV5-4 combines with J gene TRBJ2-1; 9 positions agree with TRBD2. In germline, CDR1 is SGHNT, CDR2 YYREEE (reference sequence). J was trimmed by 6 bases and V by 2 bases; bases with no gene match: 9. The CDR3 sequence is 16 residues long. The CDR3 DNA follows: TGTGCCAGCAGCTTAGGGCTAGCGGGATACGGCAATGAGCAGTTCTTC. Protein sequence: CASSLGLAGYGNEQFF.

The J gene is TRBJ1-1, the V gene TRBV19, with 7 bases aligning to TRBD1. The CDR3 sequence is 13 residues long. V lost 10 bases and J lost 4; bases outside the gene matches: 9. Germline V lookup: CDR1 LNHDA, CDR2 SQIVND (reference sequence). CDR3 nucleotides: TGTGCCACGCGCTTGACAGGGTTCACTGAAGCTTTCTTT. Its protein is CATRLTGFTEAFF.

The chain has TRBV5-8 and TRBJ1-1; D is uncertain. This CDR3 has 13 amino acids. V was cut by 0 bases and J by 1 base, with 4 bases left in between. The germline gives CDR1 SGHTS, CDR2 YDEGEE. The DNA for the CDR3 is TGTGCCAGCAGCTTGGAATGGAACACTGAAGCTTTCTTT. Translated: CASSLEWNTEAFF.

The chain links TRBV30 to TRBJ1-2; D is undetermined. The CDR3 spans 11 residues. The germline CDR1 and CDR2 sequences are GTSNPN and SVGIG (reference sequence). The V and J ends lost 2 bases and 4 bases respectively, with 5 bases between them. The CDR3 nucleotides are TGTGCCTGGAGTACTGGCTATGGCTACACCTTC. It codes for CAWSTGYGYTF.

The CDR3 bases are TGTGCCAGCAGTGAAGCCACCGGGGAGCTGTTTTTT. It specifies CASSEATGELFF. The chain employs TRBV6-5 and TRBJ2-2; D is undetermined. The CDR3 consists of 12 residues. Germline V CDR1 and CDR2: MNHEY, SVGAGI. Trimming cost V 5 bases and J 4 bases, with 5 bases left between them.

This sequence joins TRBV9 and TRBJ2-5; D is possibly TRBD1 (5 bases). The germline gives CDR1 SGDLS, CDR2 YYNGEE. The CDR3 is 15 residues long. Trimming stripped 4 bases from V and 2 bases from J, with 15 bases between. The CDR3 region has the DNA TGTGCCAGCAGCCCCGACACAGGTAGACAAGAGACCCAGTACTTC. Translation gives CASSPDTGRQETQYF. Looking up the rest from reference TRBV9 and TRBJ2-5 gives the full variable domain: DSGVTQTPKHLITATGQRVTLRCSPRSGDLSVYWYQQSLDQGLQFLIQYYNGEERAKGNILERFSAQQFPDLHSELNLSSLELGDSALYFCASSPDTGRQETQYFGPGTRLLVL.

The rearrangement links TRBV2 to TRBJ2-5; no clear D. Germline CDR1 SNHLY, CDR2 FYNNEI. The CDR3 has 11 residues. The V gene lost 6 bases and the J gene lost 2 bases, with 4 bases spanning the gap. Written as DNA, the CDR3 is TGTGCCAGCAGGGAACAAGAGACCCAGTACTTC. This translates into CASREQETQYF.

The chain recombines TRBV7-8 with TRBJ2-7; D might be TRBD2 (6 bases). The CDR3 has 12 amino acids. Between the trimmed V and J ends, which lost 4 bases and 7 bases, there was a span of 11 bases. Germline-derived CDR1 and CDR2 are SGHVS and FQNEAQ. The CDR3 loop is CASSWGGKEQYV. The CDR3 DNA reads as TGTGCCAGCAGCTGGGGCGGGAAAGAGCAGTACGTC.

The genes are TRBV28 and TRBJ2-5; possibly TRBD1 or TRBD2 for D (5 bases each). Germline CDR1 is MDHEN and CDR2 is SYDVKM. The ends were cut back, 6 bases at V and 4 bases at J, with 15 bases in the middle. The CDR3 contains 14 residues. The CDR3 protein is CASSLGASIETQYF. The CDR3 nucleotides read TGTGCCAGCAGCCTCGGGGCTTCGATAGAGACCCAGTACTTC.

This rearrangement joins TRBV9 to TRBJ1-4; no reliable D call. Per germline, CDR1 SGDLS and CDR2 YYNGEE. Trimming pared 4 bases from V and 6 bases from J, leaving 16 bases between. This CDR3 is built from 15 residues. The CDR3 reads CASSPVGVPDEKLFF. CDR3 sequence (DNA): TGTGCCAGCAGCCCCGTTGGGGTACCTGATGAAAAACTGTTTTTT.

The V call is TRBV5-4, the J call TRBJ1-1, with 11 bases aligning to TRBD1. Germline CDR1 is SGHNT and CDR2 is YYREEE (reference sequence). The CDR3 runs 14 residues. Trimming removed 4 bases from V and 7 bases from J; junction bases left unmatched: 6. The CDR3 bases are TGTGCCAGCAGCCAGGGGACAGGGGGATATGAAGCTTTCTTT. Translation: CASSQGTGGYEAFF. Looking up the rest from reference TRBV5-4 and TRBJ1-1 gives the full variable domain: ETGVTQSPTHLIKTRGQQVTLRCSSQSGHNTVSWYQQALGQGPQFIFQYYREEENGRGNFPPRFSGLQFPNYSSELNVNALELDDSALYLCASSQGTGGYEAFFGQGTRLTVV.

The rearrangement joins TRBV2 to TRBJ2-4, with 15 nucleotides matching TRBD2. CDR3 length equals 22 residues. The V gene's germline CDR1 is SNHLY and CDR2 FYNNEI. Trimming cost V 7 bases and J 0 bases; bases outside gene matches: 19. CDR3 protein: CASTRGLAGGPIGPLAKNIQYF. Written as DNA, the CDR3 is TGTGCCAGCACTCGAGGACTAGCGGGAGGGCCCATAGGTCCTCTAGCCAAAAACATTCAGTACTTC. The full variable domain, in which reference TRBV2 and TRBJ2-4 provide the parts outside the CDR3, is EPEVTQTPSHQVTQMGQEVILRCVPISNHLYFYWYRQILGQKVEFLVSFYNNEISEKSEIFDDQFSVERPDGSNFTLKIRSTKLEDSAMYFCASTRGLAGGPIGPLAKNIQYFGAGTRLSVL.

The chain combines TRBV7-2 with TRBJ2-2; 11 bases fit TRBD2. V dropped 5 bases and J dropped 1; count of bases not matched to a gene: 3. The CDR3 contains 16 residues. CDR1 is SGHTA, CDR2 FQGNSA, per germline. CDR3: CASSPLAGGNTGELFF. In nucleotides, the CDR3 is TGTGCCAGCAGCCCTCTAGCGGGAGGGAACACCGGGGAGCTGTTTTTT.

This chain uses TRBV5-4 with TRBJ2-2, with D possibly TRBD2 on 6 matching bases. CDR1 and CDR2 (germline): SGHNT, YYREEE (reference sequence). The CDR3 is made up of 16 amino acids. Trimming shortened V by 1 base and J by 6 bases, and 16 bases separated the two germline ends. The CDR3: CASSLQREFGAGELFF. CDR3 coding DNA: TGTGCCAGCAGCTTGCAACGGGAGTTTGGGGCCGGGGAGCTGTTTTTT.